These 20 T cell receptor beta chains originate from one sample sequenced in a study of T cell responses to AZD1222 COVID-19 vaccine. Some clones are missing from TCRdb's copy, which holds only in-frame ones; the method was immunoSEQ multiplex PCR. This table has some 71,000 clones, approximately 90% appearing once. The material was peripheral blood, obtained 28 days after the second AZD1222 dose. The source is an adult who received the AZD1222 COVID-19 vaccine.

The chain recombines TRBV19 with TRBJ2-7; the D gene could be TRBD1 or TRBD2 (5 bases each). CDR1 and CDR2 from the germline V gene are LNHDA and SQIVND (reference sequence). CDR3 size: 15 residues. Trimming shortened V by 8 bases and J by 5 bases, and 22 bases separated the two germline ends. The CDR3 DNA reads TGTGCCAGTTCCTACGGTAGTGGGGGACGCGACGAGCAGTACTTC. Translation gives CASSYGSGGRDEQYF.

The rearrangement links TRBV15 to TRBJ1-2, with 9 positions matching TRBD1. This CDR3 has 16 residues. The junction had 11 bases not matched to a gene; V was cut back by 3 bases and J by 6 bases. The germline V gene has CDR1 LNHNV and CDR2 YYDKDF (reference sequence). This CDR3 reads CATSRGQGTIADGYTF. In DNA form, the CDR3 reads TGTGCCACCAGCAGGGGACAGGGAACGATAGCGGATGGCTACACCTTC.

J is TRBJ1-2 and V is TRBV18; tentatively, D is TRBD1 (6 bases). The CDR3 is made up of 15 amino acids. V was trimmed by 3 bases and J by 6 bases, leaving 17 bases between them. Germline V gives CDR1 KGHSH, CDR2 LQKENI. The DNA of the CDR3 is TGTGCCAGCTCACCGGGGGCAGGCCGTTCCGATGGCTACACCTTC. The encoded protein is CASSPGAGRSDGYTF.

The chain employs TRBV5-4 and TRBJ1-1, with D possibly matching TRBD1 (6 bases). Germline CDR1 is SGHNT and CDR2 is YYREEE (reference sequence). The V and J ends lost 2 bases and 7 bases respectively, with 9 bases between them. This CDR3 contains 12 residues. CDR3 sequence (DNA): TGTGCCAGCAGCTTCGGACAGAGTGAAGCTTTCTTT. Its protein is CASSFGQSEAFF.

The chain combines TRBV7-6 with TRBJ2-5, with TRBD2 identical over 7 bases. V was clipped by 1 base and J by 5 bases; unmatched bases: 10. CDR1 is SGHVS, CDR2 FNYEAQ, per germline. This CDR3 contains 16 residues. The CDR3 DNA follows: TGTGCCAGCAGCTTAGAGTTCGGCGGGAGAGGGGAGACCCAGTACTTC. It is translated as CASSLEFGGRGETQYF.

The chain uses TRBV3-1 (or the pseudogene TRBV3-2) and TRBJ2-2; 10 bases fit TRBD1. Germline V gives CDR1 LGHDT, CDR2 YNNKEL (reference sequence). The length of the CDR3 is 14 residues. V gave up 5 bases and J gave up 6 bases; unmatched junction bases: 3. CDR3 in DNA: TGTGCCAGCAGCTTAGGACAGGGGGCCGGGGAGCTGTTTTTT. Translated: CASSLGQGAGELFF.

The chain couples TRBV11-3 to TRBJ2-7; D is undetermined. V gave up 0 bases and J gave up 2 bases, with 11 bases separating them. The CDR3 contains 15 residues. The germline gives CDR1 SGHNT, CDR2 YENEEA. CDR3 DNA sequence: TGTGCCAGCAGCTTAGACCCGACTGTGACCTACGAGCAGTACTTC. It specifies CASSLDPTVTYEQYF.

The V gene is TRBV19, the J gene TRBJ2-1; TRBD1 aligns across 12 bases. This CDR3 comprises 19 residues. Germline lookup yields CDR1 LNHDA and CDR2 SQIVND (reference sequence). The ends lost 3 bases at V and 2 bases at J; junction bases unmatched: 11. Written as DNA, the CDR3 is TGTGCCAGTAGTATTCCTCACCGGGACAGGGGGCGAGCCTACAATGAGCAGTTCTTC. Residues: CASSIPHRDRGRAYNEQFF.

V is TRBV11-1 and J is TRBJ1-4; no clear D. There are 13 residues in the CDR3. In germline, CDR1 is SGHAT, CDR2 FQDESV (reference sequence). Trimming cost V 5 bases and J 7 bases, with 11 bases left between them. CDR3 in DNA: TGTGCCAGCAGCGCCCCGGAGGTTGAAAAACTGTTTTTT. Protein product: CASSAPEVEKLFF.

This clone was observed a single time. The gene calls are TRBV9 and TRBJ1-3; no reliable D call. Germline CDR1 reads SGDLS; CDR2 reads YYNGEE. The V gene lost 4 bases and the J gene lost 3 bases, with 11 bases spanning the gap. The CDR3 totals 14 residues. The CDR3 loop is CASSPPGFGNTIYF. For the CDR3, the DNA is TGTGCCAGCAGCCCACCGGGTTTTGGAAACACCATATATTTT.

The chain couples TRBV7-3 to TRBJ2-1; TRBD2 aligns across 10 bases. The V gene's germline CDR1 is SGHTA and CDR2 FQGTGA. The length of the CDR3 is 15 residues. The J segment lost 6 bases and the V segment lost 2 bases, leaving 4 bases of the junction unmatched. For the CDR3, the DNA is TGTGCCAGCAGCTTAGCTAGCGGGAGTGTCAATGAGCAGTTCTTC. Translation gives CASSLASGSVNEQFF.

CDR3 sequence reads: CASRTAENEKLFF. CDR3 nucleotide sequence: TGTGCCAGCAGGACAGCTGAAAATGAAAAACTGTTTTTT. This chain connects TRBV7-9 to TRBJ1-4, with D possibly matching TRBD1 (5 bases). Trimming took off 6 bases at V and 5 bases at J, with 10 bases between the two ends. This CDR3 comprises 13 residues. Germline V gene sequence: CDR1 SEHNR, CDR2 FQNEAQ (reference sequence).

This chain connects TRBV5-1 to TRBJ2-3; 9 nucleotides line up with TRBD2. Germline CDR1 and CDR2: SGHRS and YFSETQ. This CDR3 region has 16 residues. J was trimmed by 5 bases and V by 1 base; bases with no gene match: 8. CDR3 sequence: CASSLFGGRAEDTQYF. The CDR3 coding sequence is TGCGCCAGCAGCTTGTTTGGCGGGAGGGCCGAAGATACGCAGTATTTT.

The chain couples TRBV24-1 to TRBJ1-2; weak D call: TRBD1 (6 bases). The germline gives CDR1 KGHDR, CDR2 SFDVKD. V lost 7 bases, J lost 5 bases, and 10 bases lay in between. The CDR3 has 12 amino acids. The CDR3 loop is CATSQGTYGYTF. The CDR3 coding sequence is TGTGCCACCAGCCAGGGGACATATGGCTACACCTTC.

The chain has TRBV18 and TRBJ1-1; D is ambiguous. Per the germline V gene, CDR1 is KGHSH and CDR2 is LQKENI. With 5 bases removed from V and 3 bases from J, the gap between germline ends came to 16 bases. CDR3 length equals 15 residues. The CDR3 region is CASSATRQGDTEAFF. The CDR3 DNA is TGTGCCAGCTCAGCCACGAGGCAAGGTGACACTGAAGCTTTCTTT.

The chain recombines TRBV27 with TRBJ1-1; 7 bases agree with TRBD1. The germline CDR1 and CDR2 sequences are MNHEY and SMNVEV (reference sequence). With V trimmed by 5 bases and J by 4 bases, 13 bases remained unmatched. The CDR3 has 16 amino acids. The CDR3 loop is CASSHRPQGLSTEAFF. In DNA, the CDR3 is TGTGCCAGCAGTCACCGCCCACAGGGGTTAAGCACTGAAGCTTTCTTT.

The rearrangement joins TRBV2 to TRBJ2-7; TRBD1 matches 11 bases. The germline gives CDR1 SNHLY, CDR2 FYNNEI. The V gene end was trimmed by 7 bases and the J gene end by 6 bases; junction bases not matched to a gene: 8. The CDR3 consists of 14 residues. The CDR3 loop is CASTVRTGGGEQYF. The DNA of the CDR3 is TGTGCCAGCACTGTGCGGACAGGGGGCGGCGAGCAGTACTTC.

This chain connects TRBV20-1 to TRBJ1-5; perhaps TRBD1 as D (5 bases). The V and J ends lost 3 bases and 6 bases respectively, with 15 bases between them. The CDR3 extends over 14 amino acids. Germline CDR1 DFQATT, CDR2 SNEGSKA (reference sequence). The CDR3 DNA reads TGCAGTGCTAGTCACTCGGGGGGTAGTCAGCCCCAGCATTTT. It is translated as CSASHSGGSQPQHF.

A single count supports this clone. This chain connects TRBV27 to TRBJ1-2, with D perhaps TRBD1 (6 bases). Germline CDR1 and CDR2: MNHEY and SMNVEV (reference sequence). Trimming took 6 bases from V and 3 from J, leaving 14 bases between them. This CDR3 comprises 14 residues. The CDR3: CASSFSGADYGYTF. The CDR3 DNA sequence: TGTGCCAGCAGCTTCTCGGGGGCAGACTATGGCTACACCTTC.

This sequence joins TRBV11-2 and TRBJ2-1; D is unresolved. Germline CDR1 is SGHAT and CDR2 is FQNNGV. This CDR3 spans 13 amino acids. V gave up 3 bases and J gave up 10 bases, with 13 bases separating them. The CDR3 is CASSFPRSREQFF. CDR3 DNA: TGTGCCAGCAGCTTTCCCCGATCGCGGGAGCAGTTCTTC.